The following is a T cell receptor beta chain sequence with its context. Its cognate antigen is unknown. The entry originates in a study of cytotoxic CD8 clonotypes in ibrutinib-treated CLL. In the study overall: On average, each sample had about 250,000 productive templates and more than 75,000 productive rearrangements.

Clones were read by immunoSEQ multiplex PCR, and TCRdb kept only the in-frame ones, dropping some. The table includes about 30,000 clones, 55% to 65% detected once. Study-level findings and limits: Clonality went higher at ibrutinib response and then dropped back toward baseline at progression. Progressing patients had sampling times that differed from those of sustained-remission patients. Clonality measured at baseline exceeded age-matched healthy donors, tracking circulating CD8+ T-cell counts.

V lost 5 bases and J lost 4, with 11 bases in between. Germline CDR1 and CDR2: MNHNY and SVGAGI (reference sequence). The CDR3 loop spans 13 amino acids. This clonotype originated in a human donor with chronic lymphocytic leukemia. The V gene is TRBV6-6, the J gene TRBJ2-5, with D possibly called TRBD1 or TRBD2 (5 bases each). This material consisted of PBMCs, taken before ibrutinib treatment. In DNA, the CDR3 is TGTGCCAGCAGTACCAGGGAGACAGAGACCCAGTACTTC. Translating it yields CASSTRETETQYF.